This paragraph reports one TCR beta chain. Antigen: not known. The data were obtained in a study of early T cells in non-severe SARS-CoV-2 infection. The germline gives CDR1 SEHNR, CDR2 FQNEAQ (reference sequence). The ends were cut back, 1 base at V and 1 base at J, with 8 bases in the middle. The CDR3 is 15 residues long. Individual cDNA molecules were tagged with unique molecular identifiers. TCRdb re-analysed the 5' RACE reads in MiXCR, keeping a single row per CDR3 protein. This sample yields about 80,000 distinct CDR3 sequences, of which roughly 5.3% are seen a single time; roughly 6.6% belongs to the top ten. Whole-study results and caveats: VDJdb-based annotation leaned toward anti-spike CD8 responses and missed private and CD4 specificities.

This TCR was sampled from an adult who was a healthcare worker with PCR-confirmed SARS-CoV-2 infection or an uninfected control (not recorded which). The sequencing used whole blood, collected at baseline. This chain joins TRBV7-9 and TRBJ1-5; D is unclear. The CDR3 loop reads CASSLDGVSNQPQHF. CDR3 bases: TGTGCCAGCAGCTTAGATGGGGTCAGCAATCAGCCCCAGCATTTT.